Below are 15 T cell receptor beta chains sequenced from a single sample in a study of shared clonotypes between healthy human individuals. TCRdb's table, derived via immunoSEQ multiplex PCR, lists solely in-frame clones and lacks some. The sample consists of about 2.3 million clones, around 90% of them appearing once. Sample: naive CD4+ T cells from PBMCs. Regarding subset: CD45RA+ positively selected. The receptors come from a man aged 18 to 35 in good health. Some clones in this sample may be carry-over from other donors' samples.

The genes are TRBV5-5 and TRBJ1-5; 8 bases align to TRBD1. Germline V gene lookup returns CDR1 SGHKS and CDR2 YYEKEE (reference sequence). The CDR3 spans 16 residues. J lost 3 bases, V lost 3 bases, and 8 bases had no gene match. As DNA, the CDR3 is TGTGCCAGCAGCTCACACCTGACAGGGGACAATCAGCCCCAGCATTTT. Amino acids: CASSSHLTGDNQPQHF.

The chain combines TRBV10-3 with TRBJ2-1; TRBD1 agrees at 10 bases. V was clipped by 6 bases and J by 7 bases; unmatched bases: 30. Germline CDR1 ENHRY, CDR2 SYGVKD. The CDR3 covers 22 residues. CDR3 amino acids: CAISLRDRGWSDPPNSKNEQFF. CDR3 nucleotides: TGTGCCATCAGCCTCCGGGACAGGGGATGGTCCGACCCTCCAAACTCAAAGAATGAGCAGTTCTTC.

V and J are TRBV29-1 and TRBJ2-7; TRBD1 is a possible D gene (7 bases). Trimming took 8 bases from V and 2 from J, leaving 13 bases between them. The germline V gene has CDR1 SQVTM and CDR2 ANQGSEA. The CDR3 runs 12 residues. This chain's CDR3 is CSTGDSAYEQYF. The CDR3 bases are TGCAGCACGGGGGACAGCGCCTACGAGCAGTACTTC.

This rearrangement joins TRBV27 to TRBJ1-4; 8 bases align to TRBD1. Germline CDR1 reads MNHEY; CDR2 reads SMNVEV (reference sequence). CDR3 length: 15 residues. V was pared by 7 bases and J by 3 bases, with 7 bases of the junction left unmatched. The CDR3 loop reads CASILETGANEKLFF. DNA of the CDR3: TGTGCCAGCATCCTAGAGACAGGGGCTAATGAAAAACTGTTTTTT.

This chain joins TRBV6-4 and TRBJ2-1, with 7 bases aligning to TRBD1. The V gene's germline CDR1 is MRHNA and CDR2 SNTAGT. With 6 bases clipped from V and 7 bases from J, the junction kept 9 bases outside the gene matches. This CDR3 has 14 amino acids. The CDR3 sequence is CASSPTFRGNEQFF. The DNA of the CDR3 is TGTGCCAGCAGCCCTACATTCAGGGGGAATGAGCAGTTCTTC.

The chain carries TRBV5-1 and TRBJ2-1; D is uncertain. The germline V and J ends were trimmed by 8 bases and 1 base, with 16 bases remaining between them. This CDR3 is 15 amino acids long. Germline V gene sequence: CDR1 SGHRS, CDR2 YFSETQ. The CDR3 nucleotides are TGCGCCAGTCACGAAATTTATGGATCCTACAATGAGCAGTTCTTC. This encodes CASHEIYGSYNEQFF.

The J gene is TRBJ2-1, the V gene TRBV6-5; TRBD2 matches 14 bases. V shed 6 bases and J 9 bases; nucleotides not matched to a gene: 7. The CDR3 length is 15 residues. CDR1 is MNHEY and CDR2 is SVGAGI in the germline V gene. The CDR3 loop reads CASSQTSGRAAEQFF. As DNA, the CDR3 is TGTGCCAGCAGCCAGACTAGCGGGAGGGCCGCTGAGCAGTTCTTC.

About this clone: Within the sample, other DNA sequences also encode this same CDR3. V gene TRBV7-3 combines with J gene TRBJ1-3; D is uncertain. The CDR3 runs 14 residues. Germline V gene lookup returns CDR1 SGHTA and CDR2 FQGTGA. V was shortened by 0 bases and J by 2 bases, with 5 bases between the two germline ends. The chain's CDR3 is CASSLTGAGNTIYF. In DNA, the CDR3 is TGTGCCAGCAGCTTAACGGGTGCTGGAAACACCATATATTTT.

The gene calls are TRBV4-2 and TRBJ2-5; 9 nucleotides line up with TRBD2. The germline V gene encodes CDR1 LGHNA and CDR2 YNFKEQ. The CDR3 length is 15 residues. V was clipped by 0 bases and J by 7 bases; unmatched bases: 6. CDR3 residues: CASSQENSGSRTQYF. The DNA of the CDR3 is TGTGCCAGCAGCCAAGAGAATAGCGGGAGTAGGACCCAGTACTTC.

The chain couples TRBV5-1 to TRBJ2-2, with TRBD2 matching 13 bases. The ends lost 2 bases at V and 2 bases at J; junction bases unmatched: 6. The CDR3 loop spans 18 amino acids. Germline CDR1 is SGHRS and CDR2 is YFSETQ. DNA of the CDR3: TGCGCCAGCAGCTTTCCACTAGCGGGAGGGCCCAACACCGGGGAGCTGTTTTTT. Protein product: CASSFPLAGGPNTGELFF.

The V and J genes are TRBV28 and TRBJ2-7, with TRBD2 matching 7 bases. CDR1 MDHEN and CDR2 SYDVKM come from the germline V gene. The CDR3 is 15 amino acids. V lost 6 bases, J lost 0 bases, and 8 bases stayed unmatched. CDR3 protein: CASSLTSRTSYEQYF. In DNA form, the CDR3 reads TGTGCCAGCAGCTTGACTAGCCGAACCTCCTACGAGCAGTACTTC.

This chain joins TRBV2 and TRBJ2-1, with D possibly TRBD1 on 5 matching bases. V was clipped by 7 bases and J by 8 bases, with 18 bases between them. In germline, CDR1 is SNHLY, CDR2 FYNNEI. This CDR3 comprises 14 residues. The CDR3 DNA sequence: TGTGCCAGCACCACGGATAACCAGGGCGATGAGCAGTTCTTC. Amino acids: CASTTDNQGDEQFF.

The V gene is TRBV21-1, the J gene TRBJ2-7; the listed D gene, TRBD2, was not tested against the DNA. TRBV21-1 is recorded as a pseudogene. The CDR3 spans 17 residues. The CDR3 coding sequence is TGTGCCAGCAGCAGCCGGCCGGGTGGCGGGAGTACTTACGAGCAGTACTTC. Protein product: CASSSRPGGGSTYEQYF.

The rearrangement links TRBV6-5 to TRBJ2-7; a possible D gene is TRBD1 (6 bases). Trimming took 5 bases from V and 2 from J, leaving 13 bases between them. Germline CDR1 and CDR2: MNHEY and SVGAGI. The CDR3 runs to 14 residues. CDR3 in amino acids: CASSVAGVAYEQYF. The CDR3 coding sequence is TGTGCCAGCAGTGTGGCAGGGGTCGCCTACGAGCAGTACTTC.

Details on this clone: Other nucleotide sequences in the sample specify the same CDR3. This rearrangement joins TRBV9 to TRBJ2-1; D is ambiguous. The CDR3 is made up of 11 amino acids. V lost 0 bases and J 10 bases, leaving 5 bases between the germline ends. Germline-derived CDR1 and CDR2 are SGDLS and YYNGEE. The CDR3, as DNA: TGTGCCAGCAGCGTAGAAGAAGAGCAGTTCTTC. This sequence encodes CASSVEEEQFF.